Listed below are T cell receptor beta chains from one sample, sequenced in a study of type 1 regulatory T cells. No antigen is known for these receptors. TCRdb reanalysed the reads using MiXCR and keeps one entry per CDR3 protein. The data contain about 62,000 distinct CDR3 sequences, around 62% of them singletons. The sequenced sample consisted of cultured non-Tr1 T cells, either the whole culture or a sorted T cell fraction (not recorded which). The receptors originated from a human donor in good health. CDR3s include the opening cysteine and the closing phenylalanine or tryptophan. The D gene is left open where the match is weak. Rows give clone size only sometimes, using once, few, many, or a class for an expanded clone.

once TRBJ2-2 TRBV6-2/TRBV6-3 . CASSSRAKNTGELFF TGTGCCAGCAGTTCCAGGGCCAAGAACACCGGGGAGCTGTTTTTT
. TRBJ1-3 TRBV29-1 . CSMTISGNTIYF TGCAGCATGACCATCTCTGGAAACACCATATATTTT
. TRBJ2-1 TRBV6-5 . CASSYSTDYNEQFF TGTGCCAGCAGTTACTCGACCGACTACAATGAGCAGTTCTTC
. TRBJ2-7 TRBV11-2 TRBD1 CASSLDSGGYEQYF TGTGCCAGCAGCTTAGATTCAGGGGGCTACGAGCAGTACTTC
few TRBJ2-1 TRBV11-3 TRBD2 CASSLVVSGRAMEQFF TGTGCCAGCAGCTTAGTGGTTAGCGGGAGGGCCATGGAGCAGTTCTTC
. TRBJ1-5 TRBV15 TRBD1 CATSSRGLGPQHF TGTGCCACCAGCTCCAGGGGGCTAGGGCCCCAGCATTTT
few TRBJ2-7 TRBV9 . CASSVAAASSEQYF TGTGCCAGCAGCGTTGCGGCAGCCTCCAGCGAGCAGTACTTC
. TRBJ1-2 TRBV6-2/TRBV6-3 . CASSYDSYGYTF TGTGCCAGCAGTTACGACAGTTATGGCTACACCTTC
once TRBJ1-6 TRBV20-1 TRBD1 CSARPGQMYNSPLHF TGCAGTGCTAGACCGGGACAGATGTATAATTCACCCCTCCACTTT
. TRBJ2-1 TRBV2 . CASSEERAGGAEQFF TGTGCCAGCAGTGAAGAGAGGGCTGGCGGGGCAGAGCAGTTCTTC
. TRBJ1-1 TRBV28 TRBD1 CASSPFLPRGSWDTEAFF TGTGCCAGCAGTCCATTTTTACCCAGGGGGTCGTGGGACACTGAAGCTTTCTTT
. TRBJ1-1 TRBV4-2 . CASSQVKGSGMNTEAFF TGTGCCAGCAGCCAAGTGAAGGGGTCCGGAATGAACACTGAAGCTTTCTTT
. TRBJ2-5 TRBV7-2 TRBD2 CASQRDYTSGTQYF TGTGCCAGTCAACGGGACTACACCTCAGGGACCCAGTACTTC
. TRBJ2-3 TRBV5-1 . CASSFSATSTDTQYF TGCGCCAGCAGCTTTAGCGCGACTAGCACAGATACGCAGTATTTT
. TRBJ1-1 TRBV27 . CASSSRYEGNTEAFF TGTGCCAGCAGTTCCCGCTACGAGGGGAACACTGAAGCTTTCTTT
few TRBJ2-2 TRBV4-3 TRBD2 CASSLGLVVTGELFF TGCGCCAGCAGCCTAGGACTAGTGGTGACCGGGGAGCTGTTTTTT
once TRBJ1-3 TRBV12-3/TRBV12-4 . CASSLSGVVGNTIYF TGTGCCAGCAGTTTATCTGGGGTTGTCGGAAACACCATATATTTT
few TRBJ1-2 TRBV6-4 . CASRRDGADTYGYTF TGTGCCAGCAGACGCGACGGGGCAGATACTTATGGCTACACCTTC
. TRBJ2-1 TRBV18 . CASSPPNYNEQFF TGTGCCAGCTCACCCCCGAACTACAATGAGCAGTTCTTC
few TRBJ2-2 TRBV7-2 . CASSADYTGELFF TGTGCCAGCAGCGCTGATTACACCGGGGAGCTGTTTTTT
. TRBJ2-7 TRBV20-1 . CSARDGDKQYF TGCAGTGCTAGAGATGGGGACAAACAGTACTTC
. TRBJ2-1 TRBV3-1 TRBD2 CASSQGTSVEQFF TGTGCCAGCAGCCAAGGCACTAGCGTTGAGCAGTTCTTC
few TRBJ2-2 TRBV7-2 . CASSLAGYTGELFF TGTGCCAGCAGCTTAGCTGGCTACACCGGGGAGCTGTTTTTT
few TRBJ2-1 TRBV12-3/TRBV12-4 TRBD2 CASSLGTSGRKEQFF TGTGCCAGCAGTCTCGGGACTAGCGGGAGAAAAGAGCAGTTCTTC